One sample yielded the 19 T cell receptor beta chains listed below, sequenced in a study of regulatory T cells in long-lasting Graves disease. Arm-PCR with iRepertoire HTBI primers amplified the CDR3 regions for these TCR beta libraries. TCRdb called the multiplex PCR reads again in MiXCR, with one record for every CDR3 protein. Counted here are 350,000 to 450,000 distinct CDR3 sequences, 21% occurring once; the ten biggest clones make up more than 13%. Time point meaning: persistent/refractory GD, antithyroid drugs over 5 years with positive TRAb. RNA from PBMCs was the source of the TCR library. Here the sequenced sample was peripheral blood mononuclear cells (PBMCs), taken when the disease was refractory, from a patient treated with antithyroid drugs. All receptors come from a female donor with Graves disease.

The chain couples TRBV7-9 to TRBJ2-2; a weak D match, TRBD2 (5 bases). This CDR3 has 15 residues. The germline V gene encodes CDR1 SEHNR and CDR2 FQNEAQ (reference sequence). V was trimmed by 7 bases and J by 4 bases, leaving 16 bases between them. The CDR3 spells CASTPETTSTGELFF. CDR3 nucleotide sequence: TGTGCCAGCACCCCGGAGACTACGAGCACCGGGGAGCTGTTTTTT.

The gene calls are TRBV4-1 and TRBJ2-6; no clear D. This CDR3 comprises 15 residues. V gave up 6 bases and J gave up 1 base, with 10 bases separating them. Germline CDR1 MGHRA, CDR2 YSYEKL. The DNA for the CDR3 is TGCGCCAGCAGGAGCGACCTTTCTGGGGCCAACGTCCTGACTTTC. Translating it yields CASRSDLSGANVLTF.

On this clonotype itself: This clone may be a read error of a much larger clone one base away. The chain recombines TRBV11-2 with TRBJ2-5; a possible D gene is TRBD2 (6 bases). Looked up from germline, CDR1 is SGHAT and CDR2 is FQNNGV. The CDR3 contains 16 residues. The CDR3 bases are TGTGCCAGCAGCTTAGTCCCCCGGGGGAGCCAAGGGACCCAGTACTTC. Protein: CASSLVPRGSQGTQYF. Using reference TRBV11-2 and TRBJ2-5 for the parts outside the CDR3, the full variable domain is EAGVAQSPRYKIIEKRQSVAFWCNPISGHATLYWYQQILGQGPKLLIQFQNNGVVDDSQLPKDRFSAERLKGVDSTLKIQPAKLEDSAVYLCASSLVPRGSQGTQYFGPGTRLLVL.

This clonotype was detected a few times. The chain uses TRBV20-1 and TRBJ1-4, with D unresolved. Trimming removed 3 bases at V and 8 bases at J, with 13 bases between. CDR3 length: 13 residues. Per germline, CDR1 DFQATT and CDR2 SNEGSKA (reference sequence). The CDR3 sequence is CSASGRLQEKLFF. CDR3 DNA: TGCAGTGCTAGCGGTCGGCTACAAGAAAAACTGTTTTTT.

V gene TRBV7-9 combines with J gene TRBJ2-1, with TRBD2 identical over 9 bases. V trimming: 5 bases; J trimming: 7 bases; junction bases outside the gene matches: 18. Germline loops: CDR1 SEHNR, CDR2 FQNEAQ (reference sequence). This CDR3 contains 18 residues. The CDR3 coding sequence is TGTGCCAGCAGCACCTCTCGGCTACTAGCGGGCGCTTCAAATGAGCAGTTCTTC. This sequence encodes CASSTSRLLAGASNEQFF.

Regarding this clonotype: A much larger clone lies a single base off, so this may be a read error. V is TRBV27 and J is TRBJ1-2; D is ambiguous. The CDR3 runs to 11 residues. Germline CDR1 MNHEY, CDR2 SMNVEV (reference sequence). The CDR3 sequence: CARSSGRGYTF. For the CDR3, the DNA is TGTGCCCGCAGTTCGGGGAGGGGCTACACCTTC.

The rearrangement uses TRBV2 and TRBJ2-3; 10 bases agree with TRBD2. Germline trimming cut 2 bases from V and 1 base from J; bases unmatched to any gene: 3. The CDR3 is 16 residues long. The germline V gene encodes CDR1 SNHLY and CDR2 FYNNEI. DNA for the CDR3: TGTGCCAGCAGTGAACTAGCGGGAGCTCGCACAGATACGCAGTATTTT. Translating it yields CASSELAGARTDTQYF.

This chain uses TRBV12-3 or TRBV12-4 with TRBJ2-4; D is unresolved. V lost 5 bases, J lost 5 bases, and 7 bases lay in between. The CDR3 is 12 amino acids. DNA of the CDR3: TGTGCCAGCAGTGAAGTCCAAAACATTCAGTACTTC. Protein: CASSEVQNIQYF.

This clonotype was recorded once. Being one base from a much bigger clone, this may be a read error. Given the absence of the conserved phenylalanine or tryptophan at the CDR3 end, a read error is likely. The rearrangement uses TRBV7-8 and TRBJ2-5; TRBD2 agrees at 16 bases. This CDR3 has 17 residues. CDR1 and CDR2 from the germline V gene are SGHVS and FQNEAQ. Germline trimming cut 4 bases from V and 5 bases from J; bases unmatched to any gene: 7. In DNA, the CDR3 is TGTGCCAGCAGCTGGGGACTAGCGGGAGGGGGGGAGGAGACCCAGTACCTC. This codes for CASSWGLAGGGEETQYL.

A few counts support this clonotype. The chain uses TRBV10-3 and TRBJ1-5; 8 positions match TRBD1. The germline CDR1 and CDR2 sequences are ENHRY and SYGVKD. Trimming removed 4 bases from V and 3 bases from J; junction bases left unmatched: 5. The CDR3 is 15 residues long. The CDR3 sequence is CAISGDRRVNQPQHF. CDR3 coding DNA: TGTGCCATCAGTGGGGACAGGAGAGTCAATCAGCCCCAGCATTTT.

This clonotype was picked up many times. The chain uses TRBV20-1 and TRBJ1-1; D unclear. The CDR3 runs 11 residues. Looked up from germline, CDR1 is DFQATT and CDR2 is SNEGSKA (reference sequence). The V gene lost 6 bases and the J gene lost 1 base, with 6 bases spanning the gap. CDR3 DNA sequence: TGCAGTGCAGGAGAGAACACTGAAGCTTTCTTT. Its protein is CSAGENTEAFF.

The sample holds many counts of this clonotype. This rearrangement joins TRBV11-2 to TRBJ1-1; a possible D gene is TRBD1 (5 bases). V lost 4 bases and J 1 base, leaving 16 bases between the germline ends. This CDR3 is 16 amino acids long. The germline V gene has CDR1 SGHAT and CDR2 FQNNGV. The CDR3 protein is CASSSTRQGRNTEAFF. CDR3 bases: TGTGCCAGCAGCTCAACGAGGCAGGGTCGGAACACTGAAGCTTTCTTT.

J is TRBJ1-1 and V is TRBV19; D unclear. Germline V gives CDR1 LNHDA, CDR2 SQIVND (reference sequence). This CDR3 is 15 amino acids long. V was shortened by 2 bases and J by 9 bases, with 19 bases between the two germline ends. CDR3 coding DNA: TGTGCCAGTAGTATAATAGGACGGCCGGCCGCTAAAGCTTTCTTT. Amino acid sequence: CASSIIGRPAAKAFF. Full variable domain (remainder filled in from reference TRBV19 and TRBJ1-1): DGGITQSPKYLFRKEGQNVTLSCEQNLNHDAMYWYRQDPGQGLRLIYYSQIVNDFQKGDIAEGYSVSREKKESFPLTVTSAQKNPTAFYLCASSIIGRPAAKAFFGQGTRLTVV.

This clonotype was counted a single time. No conserved phenylalanine or tryptophan ends this CDR3, so it is likely a read error. This chain connects TRBV9 to TRBJ2-7; 11 bases are a match to TRBD1. CDR3 length equals 15 residues. Germline values: CDR1 SGDLS, CDR2 YYNGEE. Unmatched junction bases numbered 8, after V lost 4 bases and J lost 5 bases. CDR3 DNA sequence: TGTGCCAGCAGCTTCCCCAGGACAGGGGGCAACGAGCAGTACCTC. Translated: CASSFPRTGGNEQYL.

The V call is TRBV19, the J call TRBJ2-7; D is possibly TRBD1 or TRBD2 (5 bases each). Between the trimmed V and J ends, which lost 2 bases and 0 bases, there was a span of 11 bases. This CDR3 contains 15 residues. From germline, CDR1 is LNHDA and CDR2 SQIVND (reference sequence). In nucleotides, the CDR3 is TGTGCCAGTAGTATAACGGGGCCTAGCTCCTACGAGCAGTACTTC. It is translated as CASSITGPSSYEQYF. The entire variable domain, with the rest obtained from reference TRBV19 and TRBJ2-7, is as follows: DGGITQSPKYLFRKEGQNVTLSCEQNLNHDAMYWYRQDPGQGLRLIYYSQIVNDFQKGDIAEGYSVSREKKESFPLTVTSAQKNPTAFYLCASSITGPSSYEQYFGPGTRLTVT.

The chain carries TRBV9 and TRBJ2-2; D might be TRBD1 or TRBD2, each matching 5 bases. The germline CDR1 and CDR2 sequences are SGDLS and YYNGEE. With 4 bases removed from V and 4 bases from J, the gap between germline ends came to 14 bases. The CDR3 contains 15 residues. This CDR3 reads CASSTRDVTTGELFF. The CDR3, as DNA: TGTGCCAGCAGCACCCGGGACGTCACCACCGGGGAGCTGTTTTTT.

This clonotype was counted many times. The J gene is TRBJ2-7, the V gene TRBV11-2, with D possibly matching TRBD2 (5 bases). V was cut by 5 bases and J by 4 bases, with 12 bases left in between. CDR3 length: 13 amino acids. In germline, CDR1 is SGHAT, CDR2 FQNNGV. Here the CDR3 reads CASSRSSGYEQYF. In DNA form, the CDR3 reads TGTGCCAGCAGCCGGAGCTCGGGATACGAGCAGTACTTC.

The rearrangement links TRBV7-3 to TRBJ2-1; 12 nucleotides agree with TRBD2. The germline V gene encodes CDR1 SGHTA and CDR2 FQGTGA. This CDR3 comprises 17 residues. With 5 bases clipped from V and 6 bases from J, the junction kept 11 bases outside the gene matches. The CDR3 here is CASSLLAGGPNGNEQFF. Here the CDR3 DNA reads TGTGCCAGCAGCCTACTAGCGGGAGGCCCCAACGGCAATGAGCAGTTCTTC.

V usage is TRBV12-3 or TRBV12-4 and J usage is TRBJ2-2, with 9 bases matching TRBD2. J gave up 4 bases and V 5 bases, and 8 bases lay outside the gene matches. CDR3 length: 16 residues. The CDR3 spells CASSTLAGVVTGELFF. The CDR3 DNA reads TGTGCCAGCAGTACCTTAGCGGGAGTTGTCACCGGGGAGCTGTTTTTT.